The subject of this entry is one T cell receptor beta chain. Its antigen is currently unknown. This specimen belongs to a study of shared clonotypes between healthy human individuals. As for the study in general: Aged 18 to 49, the donors were a couple of women and a few men. Study outcomes and limitations: Non-shared clonotypes showed lower generation probabilities than clonotypes common to all four donors. Roughly 5% of naive CD4 clonotypes were shared across several donors.

The germline V gene encodes CDR1 MDHEN and CDR2 SYDVKM. V lost 3 bases and J lost 7, with 13 bases in between. CDR3 size: 14 residues. Method: immunoSEQ multiplex PCR; TCRdb's copy keeps in-frame clones and lacks some. The sample lists some 1.5 million clones, 95% to 99% seen once, with about 0.45% in the top ten. The study drew its donors from healthy HIV-negative adults without recent acute infections or vaccinations. Sequences were obtained from naive CD4+ T cells sorted from blood. Specified subset: CD45RA+ positively selected. The sequence was collected from a man aged 25 to 40 in good health. This chain connects TRBV28 to TRBJ1-5, with D maybe TRBD1 (5 bases). CDR3 sequence: CASSFAQARQPQHF. The CDR3 DNA sequence: TGTGCCAGCAGTTTCGCACAGGCAAGGCAGCCCCAGCATTTT. The complete variable domain, with remaining parts taken from reference TRBV28 and TRBJ1-5, reads DVKVTQSSRYLVKRTGEKVFLECVQDMDHENMFWYRQDPGLGLRLIYFSYDVKMKEKGDIPEGYSVSREKKERFSLILESASTNQTSMYLCASSFAQARQPQHFGDGTRLSIL.